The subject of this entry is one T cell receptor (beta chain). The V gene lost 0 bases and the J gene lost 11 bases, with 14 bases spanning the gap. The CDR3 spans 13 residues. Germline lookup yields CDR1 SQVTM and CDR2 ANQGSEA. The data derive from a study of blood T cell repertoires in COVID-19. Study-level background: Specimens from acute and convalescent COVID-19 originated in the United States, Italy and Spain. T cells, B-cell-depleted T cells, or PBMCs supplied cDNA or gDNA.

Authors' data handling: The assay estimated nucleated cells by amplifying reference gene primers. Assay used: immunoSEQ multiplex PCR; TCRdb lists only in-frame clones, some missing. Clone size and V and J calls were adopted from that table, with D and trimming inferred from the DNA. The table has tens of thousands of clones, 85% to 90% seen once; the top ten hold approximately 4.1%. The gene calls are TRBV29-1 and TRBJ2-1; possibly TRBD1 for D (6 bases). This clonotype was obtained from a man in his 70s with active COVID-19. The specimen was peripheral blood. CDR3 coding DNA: TGCAGCGTTGAAGATAGTATCTGGGACAAGCAGTTCTTC. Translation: CSVEDSIWDKQFF.